This T cell receptor (beta chain) was obtained from a study of blood T cell repertoires in COVID-19. Across the whole study: Spain, Italy and the United States supplied samples that represented acute and convalescent COVID-19. PBMCs, B-cell-depleted T cells, or T cells were the source of the cDNA or gDNA that made up the material.

How the authors handled the data: Amplification of reference gene primers provided the estimated nucleated cell counts. Using immunoSEQ multiplex PCR, the repertoire was profiled, and TCRdb retains in-frame clones only, with some absent. V, J and clone size are taken as reported in that table, and D and trimming were inferred from the DNA itself. The sample comprises fewer than 400,000 clones, 70% to 90% of which are singletons, and around 2.9% rests with the top ten. This CDR3 comprises 12 residues. Germline V gives CDR1 KGHSY, CDR2 FQNENV. V was shortened by 4 bases and J by 8 bases, with 11 bases between the two germline ends.

The sequence was obtained from a human donor in a cohort sampled during active COVID-19. The rearrangement joins TRBV16 to TRBJ1-1; D uncertain. Sequenced: peripheral blood. CDR3 region: CASSLNFLEAFF. The CDR3 region has the DNA TGTGCCAGCAGCCTAAACTTCCTGGAAGCTTTCTTT.